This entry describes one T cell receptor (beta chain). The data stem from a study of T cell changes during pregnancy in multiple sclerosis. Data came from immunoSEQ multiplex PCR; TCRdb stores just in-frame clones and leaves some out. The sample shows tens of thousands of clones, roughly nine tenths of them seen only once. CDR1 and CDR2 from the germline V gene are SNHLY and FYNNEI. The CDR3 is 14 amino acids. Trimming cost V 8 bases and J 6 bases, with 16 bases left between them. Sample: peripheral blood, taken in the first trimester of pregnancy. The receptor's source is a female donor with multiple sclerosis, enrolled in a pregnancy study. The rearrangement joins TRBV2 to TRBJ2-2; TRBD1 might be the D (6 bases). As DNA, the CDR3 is TGTGCCAGCTCGGTAACTAACAGGGCCGGGGAGCTGTTTTTT. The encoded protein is CASSVTNRAGELFF.